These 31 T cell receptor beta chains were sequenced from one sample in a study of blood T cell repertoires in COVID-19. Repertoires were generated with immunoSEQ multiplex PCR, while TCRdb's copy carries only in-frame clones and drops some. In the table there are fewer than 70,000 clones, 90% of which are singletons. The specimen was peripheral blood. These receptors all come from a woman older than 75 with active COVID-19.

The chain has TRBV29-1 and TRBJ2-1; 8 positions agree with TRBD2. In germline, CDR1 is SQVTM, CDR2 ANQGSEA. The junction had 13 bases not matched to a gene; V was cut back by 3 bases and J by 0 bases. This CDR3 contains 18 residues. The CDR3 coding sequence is TGCAGCGTTGAGTTCCCGGGGATAGCGGGACCCTCCTACAATGAGCAGTTCTTC. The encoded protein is CSVEFPGIAGPSYNEQFF.

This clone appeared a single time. The CDR3: CASSTRTGKDYGYTF. Written as DNA, the CDR3 is TGTGCCAGCAGCACTCGGACAGGGAAGGACTATGGCTACACCTTC. This rearrangement joins TRBV5-4 to TRBJ1-2; 8 nucleotides match TRBD1. CDR1 and CDR2 from the germline V gene are SGHNT and YYREEE (reference sequence). The CDR3 runs 15 residues. V lost 4 bases, J lost 3 bases, and 8 bases stayed unmatched.

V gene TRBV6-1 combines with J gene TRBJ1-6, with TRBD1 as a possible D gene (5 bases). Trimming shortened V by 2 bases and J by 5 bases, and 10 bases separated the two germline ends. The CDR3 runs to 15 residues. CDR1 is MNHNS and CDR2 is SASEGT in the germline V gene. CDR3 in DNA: TGTGCCAGCAGTGAAATAGGGGTCAATAATTCACCCCTCCACTTT. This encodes CASSEIGVNNSPLHF.

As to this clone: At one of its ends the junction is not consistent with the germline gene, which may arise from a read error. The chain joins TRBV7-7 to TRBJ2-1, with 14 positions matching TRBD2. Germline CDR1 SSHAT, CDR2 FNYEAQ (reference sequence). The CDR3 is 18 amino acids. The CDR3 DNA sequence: TGTGCTAGCAGCTTAGCGCCCTTGACTAGCGGGAGGGGGAATCGGCAGTTCTTC. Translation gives CASSLAPLTSGRGNRQFF.

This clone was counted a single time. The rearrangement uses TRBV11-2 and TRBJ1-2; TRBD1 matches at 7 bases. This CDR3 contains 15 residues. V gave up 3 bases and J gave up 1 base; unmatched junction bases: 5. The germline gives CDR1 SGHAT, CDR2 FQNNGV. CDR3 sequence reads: CASSFAHRGNYGYTF. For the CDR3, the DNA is TGTGCCAGCAGCTTCGCGCACAGGGGTAACTATGGCTACACCTTC.

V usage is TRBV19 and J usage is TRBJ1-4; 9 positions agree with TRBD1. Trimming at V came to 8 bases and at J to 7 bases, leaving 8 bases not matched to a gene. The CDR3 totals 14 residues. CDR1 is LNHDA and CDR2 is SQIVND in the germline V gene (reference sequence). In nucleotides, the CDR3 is TGTGCCAGTCGCCCCCGGACAGGGGTTGAAAAACTGTTTTTT. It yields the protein CASRPRTGVEKLFF. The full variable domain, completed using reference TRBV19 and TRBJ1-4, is DGGITQSPKYLFRKEGQNVTLSCEQNLNHDAMYWYRQDPGQGLRLIYYSQIVNDFQKGDIAEGYSVSREKKESFPLTVTSAQKNPTAFYLCASRPRTGVEKLFFGSGTQLSVL.

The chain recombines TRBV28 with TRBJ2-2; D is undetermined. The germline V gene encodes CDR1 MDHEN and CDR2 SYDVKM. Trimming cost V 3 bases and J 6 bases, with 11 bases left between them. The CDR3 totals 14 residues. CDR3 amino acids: CASSFKESAGELFF. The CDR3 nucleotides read TGTGCCAGCAGTTTCAAGGAGTCTGCCGGGGAGCTGTTTTTT.

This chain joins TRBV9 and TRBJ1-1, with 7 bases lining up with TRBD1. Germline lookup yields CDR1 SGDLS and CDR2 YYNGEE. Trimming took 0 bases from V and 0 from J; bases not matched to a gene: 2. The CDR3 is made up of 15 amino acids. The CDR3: CASSVGQGLNTEAFF. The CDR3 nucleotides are TGTGCCAGCAGCGTAGGACAGGGTTTGAACACTGAAGCTTTCTTT.

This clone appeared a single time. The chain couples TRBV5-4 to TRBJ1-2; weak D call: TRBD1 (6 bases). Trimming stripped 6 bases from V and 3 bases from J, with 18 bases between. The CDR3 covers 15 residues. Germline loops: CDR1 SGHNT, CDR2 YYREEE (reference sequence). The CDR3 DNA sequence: TGTGCCAGCATTACACAGGGCGCCCCCGACTATGGCTACACCTTC. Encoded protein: CASITQGAPDYGYTF.

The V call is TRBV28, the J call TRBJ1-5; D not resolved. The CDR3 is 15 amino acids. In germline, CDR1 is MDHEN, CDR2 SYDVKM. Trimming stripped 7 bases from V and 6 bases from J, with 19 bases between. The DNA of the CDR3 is TGTGCCAGCACCTCTTCCAGTATTTCGGGTCAGCCCCAGCATTTT. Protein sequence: CASTSSSISGQPQHF.

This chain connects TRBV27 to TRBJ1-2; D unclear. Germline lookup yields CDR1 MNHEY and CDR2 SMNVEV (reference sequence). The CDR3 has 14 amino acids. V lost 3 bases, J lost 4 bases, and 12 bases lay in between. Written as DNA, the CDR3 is TGTGCCAGCAGTTTTTCCTCGGCAGGCTATGGCTACACCTTC. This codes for CASSFSSAGYGYTF.

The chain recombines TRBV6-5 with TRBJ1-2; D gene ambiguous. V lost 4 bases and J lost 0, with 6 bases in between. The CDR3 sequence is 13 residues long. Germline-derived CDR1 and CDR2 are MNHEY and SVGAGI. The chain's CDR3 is CASSSTTNYGYTF. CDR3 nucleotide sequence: TGTGCCAGCAGTTCGACTACTAACTATGGCTACACCTTC.

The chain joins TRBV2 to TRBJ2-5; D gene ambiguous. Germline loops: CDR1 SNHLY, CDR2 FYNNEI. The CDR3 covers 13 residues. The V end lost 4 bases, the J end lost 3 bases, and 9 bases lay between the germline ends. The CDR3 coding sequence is TGTGCCAGCAGTGTATTAACAAAAGAGACCCAGTACTTC. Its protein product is CASSVLTKETQYF.

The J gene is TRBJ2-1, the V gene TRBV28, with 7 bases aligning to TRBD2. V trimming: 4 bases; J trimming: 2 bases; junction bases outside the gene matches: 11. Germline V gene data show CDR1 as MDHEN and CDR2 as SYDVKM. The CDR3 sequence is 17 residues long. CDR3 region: CASSSGMTSRTYNEQFF. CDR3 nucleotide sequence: TGTGCCAGCAGTTCTGGCATGACTAGCCGAACCTACAATGAGCAGTTCTTC.

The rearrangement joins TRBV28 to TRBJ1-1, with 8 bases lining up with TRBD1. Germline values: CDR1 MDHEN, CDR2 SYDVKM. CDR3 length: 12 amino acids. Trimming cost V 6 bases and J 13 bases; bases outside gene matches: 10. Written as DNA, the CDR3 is TGTGCCAGCAGCCGTCGGACAGGGATGGATTTCTTT. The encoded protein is CASSRRTGMDFF.

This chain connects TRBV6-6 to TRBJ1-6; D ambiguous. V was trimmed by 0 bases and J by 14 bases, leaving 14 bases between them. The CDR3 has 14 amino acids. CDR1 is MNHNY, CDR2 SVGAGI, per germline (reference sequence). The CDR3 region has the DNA TGTGCCAGCAGTTACTCGGAACAGCCCTTTTCCCTCCACTTT. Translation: CASSYSEQPFSLHF.

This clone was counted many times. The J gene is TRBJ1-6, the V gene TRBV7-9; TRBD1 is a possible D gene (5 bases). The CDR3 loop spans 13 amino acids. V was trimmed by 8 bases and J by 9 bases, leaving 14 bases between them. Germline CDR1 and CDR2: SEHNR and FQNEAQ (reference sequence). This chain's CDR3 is CASGGTIGSPLHF. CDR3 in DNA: TGTGCCAGCGGGGGGACTATAGGTTCACCCCTCCACTTT.

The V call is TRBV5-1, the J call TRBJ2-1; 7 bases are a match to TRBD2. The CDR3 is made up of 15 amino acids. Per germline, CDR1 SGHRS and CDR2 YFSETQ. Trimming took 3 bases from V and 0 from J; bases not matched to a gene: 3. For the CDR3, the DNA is TGCGCCAGCAGCTCCGGGGGGAGCTCCTACAATGAGCAGTTCTTC. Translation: CASSSGGSSYNEQFF. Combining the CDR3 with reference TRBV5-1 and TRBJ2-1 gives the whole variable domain KAGVTQTPRYLIKTRGQQVTLSCSPISGHRSVSWYQQTPGQGLQFLFEYFSETQRNKGNFPGRFSGRQFSNSRSEMNVSTLELGDSALYLCASSSGGSSYNEQFFGPGTRLTVL.

In nucleotides, the CDR3 is TGTGCCAGCAGCGGGCCGAACACCGGGGAGCTGTTTTTT. Translation gives CASSGPNTGELFF. The V and J genes are TRBV5-4 and TRBJ2-2; no reliable D call. CDR3 length: 13 amino acids. CDR1 SGHNT and CDR2 YYREEE come from the germline V gene (reference sequence). Trimming cost V 4 bases and J 0 bases, with 4 bases left between them.

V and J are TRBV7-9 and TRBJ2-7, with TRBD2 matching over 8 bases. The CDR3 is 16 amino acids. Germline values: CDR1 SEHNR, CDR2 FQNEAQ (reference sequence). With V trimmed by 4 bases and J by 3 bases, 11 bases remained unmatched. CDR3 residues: CASSSPPLAGYYEQYF. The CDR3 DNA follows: TGTGCCAGCAGCTCCCCCCCCTTAGCGGGATACTACGAGCAGTACTTC.

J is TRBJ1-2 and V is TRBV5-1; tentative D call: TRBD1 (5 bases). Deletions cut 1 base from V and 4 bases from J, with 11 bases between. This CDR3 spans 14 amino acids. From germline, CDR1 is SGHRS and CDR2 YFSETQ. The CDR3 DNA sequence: TGCGCCAGCAGCTTGCTGGGGCTTATCTATGGCTACACCTTC. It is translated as CASSLLGLIYGYTF. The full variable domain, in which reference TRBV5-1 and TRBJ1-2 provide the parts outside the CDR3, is KAGVTQTPRYLIKTRGQQVTLSCSPISGHRSVSWYQQTPGQGLQFLFEYFSETQRNKGNFPGRFSGRQFSNSRSEMNVSTLELGDSALYLCASSLLGLIYGYTFGSGTRLTVV.

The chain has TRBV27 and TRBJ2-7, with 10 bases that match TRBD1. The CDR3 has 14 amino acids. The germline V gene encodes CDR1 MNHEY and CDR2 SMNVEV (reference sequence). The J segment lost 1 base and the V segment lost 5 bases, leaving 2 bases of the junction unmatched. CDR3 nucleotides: TGTGCCAGCAGTCGACAGGGGGCTTCCTACGAGCAGTACTTC. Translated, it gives CASSRQGASYEQYF.

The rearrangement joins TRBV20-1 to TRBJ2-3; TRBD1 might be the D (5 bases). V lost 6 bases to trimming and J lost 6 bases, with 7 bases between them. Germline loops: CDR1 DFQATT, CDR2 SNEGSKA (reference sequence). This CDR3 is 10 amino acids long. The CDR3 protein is CSAKGDTQYF. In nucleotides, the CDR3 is TGCAGTGCCAAGGGGGATACGCAGTATTTT.

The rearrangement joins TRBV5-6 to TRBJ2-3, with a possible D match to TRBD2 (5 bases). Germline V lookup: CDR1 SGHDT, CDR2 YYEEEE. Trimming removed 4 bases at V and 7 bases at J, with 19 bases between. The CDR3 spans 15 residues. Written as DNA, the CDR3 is TGTGCCAGCAGCACCGAAGGGAGCCGACGGCATACGCAGTATTTT. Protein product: CASSTEGSRRHTQYF.

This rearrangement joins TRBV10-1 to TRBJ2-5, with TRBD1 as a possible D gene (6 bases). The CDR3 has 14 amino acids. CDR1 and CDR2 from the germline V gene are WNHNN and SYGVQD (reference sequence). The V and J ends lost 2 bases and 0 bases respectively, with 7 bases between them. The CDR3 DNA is TGCGCCAGCAGTGAGCAGGGGTACCAAGAGACCCAGTACTTC. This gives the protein CASSEQGYQETQYF.

The CDR3 loop reads CASQGGGWKTQYF. CDR3 DNA: TGCGCCAGCCAGGGCGGCGGCTGGAAGACCCAGTACTTC. V is TRBV10-2 and J is TRBJ2-5; possibly TRBD1 for D (5 bases). CDR1 WSHSY and CDR2 SAAADI come from the germline V gene. The CDR3 runs 13 residues. V lost 8 bases and J lost 6, with 16 bases in between.

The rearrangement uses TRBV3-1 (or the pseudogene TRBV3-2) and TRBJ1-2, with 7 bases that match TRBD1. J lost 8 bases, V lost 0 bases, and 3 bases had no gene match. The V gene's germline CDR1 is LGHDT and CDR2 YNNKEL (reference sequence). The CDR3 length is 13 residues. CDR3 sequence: CASSQDLDRGYTF. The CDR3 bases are TGTGCCAGCAGCCAAGATTTGGACAGGGGCTACACCTTC.

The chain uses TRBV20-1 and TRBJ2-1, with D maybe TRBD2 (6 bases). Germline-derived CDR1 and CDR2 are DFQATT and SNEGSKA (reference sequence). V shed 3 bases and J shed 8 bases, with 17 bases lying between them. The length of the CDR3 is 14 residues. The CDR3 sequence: CSASIPDGGDEQFF. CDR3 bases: TGCAGTGCTAGTATTCCGGATGGCGGGGATGAGCAGTTCTTC.

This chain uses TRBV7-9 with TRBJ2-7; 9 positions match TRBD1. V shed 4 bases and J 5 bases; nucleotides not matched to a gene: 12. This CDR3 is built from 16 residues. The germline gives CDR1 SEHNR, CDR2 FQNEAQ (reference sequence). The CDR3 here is CASSWTGTGSLDEQYF. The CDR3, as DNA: TGTGCCAGCAGCTGGACAGGGACAGGGTCGTTGGACGAGCAGTACTTC. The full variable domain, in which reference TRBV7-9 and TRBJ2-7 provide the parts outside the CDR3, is DTGVSQNPRHKITKRGQNVTFRCDPISEHNRLYWYRQTLGQGPEFLTYFQNEAQLEKSRLLSDRFSAERPKGSFSTLEIQRTEQGDSAMYLCASSWTGTGSLDEQYFGPGTRLTVT.

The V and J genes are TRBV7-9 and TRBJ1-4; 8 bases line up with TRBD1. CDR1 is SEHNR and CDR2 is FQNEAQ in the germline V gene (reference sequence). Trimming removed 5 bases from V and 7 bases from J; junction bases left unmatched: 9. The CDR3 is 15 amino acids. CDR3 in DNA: TGTGCCAGCAGCCCCCGGACAGGGACCATTGAAAAACTGTTTTTT. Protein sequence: CASSPRTGTIEKLFF.

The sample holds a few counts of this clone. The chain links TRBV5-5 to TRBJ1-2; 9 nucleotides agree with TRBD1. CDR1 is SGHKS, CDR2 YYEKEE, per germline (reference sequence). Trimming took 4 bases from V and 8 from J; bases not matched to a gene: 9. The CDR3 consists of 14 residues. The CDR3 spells CASSPGQGPYGYTF. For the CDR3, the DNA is TGTGCCAGCAGCCCAGGACAGGGGCCCTACGGCTACACCTTC.